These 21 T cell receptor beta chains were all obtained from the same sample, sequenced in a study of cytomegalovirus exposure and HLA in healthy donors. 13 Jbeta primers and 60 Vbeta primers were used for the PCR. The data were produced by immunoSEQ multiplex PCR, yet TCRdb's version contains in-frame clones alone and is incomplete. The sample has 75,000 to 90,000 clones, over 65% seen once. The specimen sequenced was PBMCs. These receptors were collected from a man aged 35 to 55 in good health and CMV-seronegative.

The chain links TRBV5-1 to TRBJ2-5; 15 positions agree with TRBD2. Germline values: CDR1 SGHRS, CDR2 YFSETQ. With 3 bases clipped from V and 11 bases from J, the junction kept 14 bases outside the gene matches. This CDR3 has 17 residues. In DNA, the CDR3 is TGCGCCAGCAGCTACAACGGACTAGCGGGAGGGCCCGGGGAGCAGTACTTC. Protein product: CASSYNGLAGGPGEQYF. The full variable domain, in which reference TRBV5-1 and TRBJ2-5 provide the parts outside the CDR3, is KAGVTQTPRYLIKTRGQQVTLSCSPISGHRSVSWYQQTPGQGLQFLFEYFSETQRNKGNFPGRFSGRQFSNSRSEMNVSTLELGDSALYLCASSYNGLAGGPGEQYFGPGTRLLVL.

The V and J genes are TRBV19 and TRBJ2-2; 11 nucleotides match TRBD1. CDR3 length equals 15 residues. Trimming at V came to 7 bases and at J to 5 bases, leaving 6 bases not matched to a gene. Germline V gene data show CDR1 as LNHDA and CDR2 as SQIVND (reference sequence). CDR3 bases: TGTGCCAGTACCGGACAGGGGGCTAATACCGGGGAGCTGTTTTTT. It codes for CASTGQGANTGELFF.

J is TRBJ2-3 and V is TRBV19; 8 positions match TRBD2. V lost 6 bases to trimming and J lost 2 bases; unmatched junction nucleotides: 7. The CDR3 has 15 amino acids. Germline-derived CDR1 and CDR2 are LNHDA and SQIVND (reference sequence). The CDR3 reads CASRDRTSPTDTQYF. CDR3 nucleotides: TGTGCCAGTAGAGACCGGACTAGCCCCACAGATACGCAGTATTTT.

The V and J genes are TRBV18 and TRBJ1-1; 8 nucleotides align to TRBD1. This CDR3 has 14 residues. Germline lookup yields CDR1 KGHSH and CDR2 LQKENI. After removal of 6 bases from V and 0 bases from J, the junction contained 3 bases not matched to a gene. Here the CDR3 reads CASSLGQVNTEAFF. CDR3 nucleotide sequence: TGTGCCAGCTCTCTGGGACAGGTGAACACTGAAGCTTTCTTT.

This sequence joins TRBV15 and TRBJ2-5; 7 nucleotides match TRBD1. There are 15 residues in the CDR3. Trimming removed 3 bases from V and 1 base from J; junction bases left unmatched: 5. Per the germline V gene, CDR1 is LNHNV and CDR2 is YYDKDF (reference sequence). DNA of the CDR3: TGTGCCACCAGCAGGGGAACAGGGGCCCAAGAGACCCAGTACTTC. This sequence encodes CATSRGTGAQETQYF.

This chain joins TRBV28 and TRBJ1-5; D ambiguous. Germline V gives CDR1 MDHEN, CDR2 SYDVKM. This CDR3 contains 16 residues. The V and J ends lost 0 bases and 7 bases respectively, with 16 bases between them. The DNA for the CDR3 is TGTGCCAGCAGTTTATGGAGCCGACAAGGCGGGCAGCCCCAGCATTTT. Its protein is CASSLWSRQGGQPQHF.

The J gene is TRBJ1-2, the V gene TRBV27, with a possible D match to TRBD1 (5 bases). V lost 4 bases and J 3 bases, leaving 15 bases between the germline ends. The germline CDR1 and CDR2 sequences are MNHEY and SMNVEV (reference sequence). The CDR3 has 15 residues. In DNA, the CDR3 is TGTGCCAGCAGTTCCTACAGACGGGGGTACTATGGCTACACCTTC. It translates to CASSSYRRGYYGYTF.

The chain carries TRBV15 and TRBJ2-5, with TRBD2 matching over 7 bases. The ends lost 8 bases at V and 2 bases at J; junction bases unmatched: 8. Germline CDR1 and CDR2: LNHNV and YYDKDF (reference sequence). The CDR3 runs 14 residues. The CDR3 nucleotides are TGTGCCACCGGTAGGGGAGGGAGTCAAGAGACCCAGTACTTC. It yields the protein CATGRGGSQETQYF.

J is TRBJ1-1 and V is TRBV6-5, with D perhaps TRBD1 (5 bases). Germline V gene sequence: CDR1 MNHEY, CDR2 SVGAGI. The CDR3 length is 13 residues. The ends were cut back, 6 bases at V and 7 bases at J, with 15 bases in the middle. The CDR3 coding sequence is TGTGCCAGCAGGCGGACAAGCGACGGTGAAGCTTTCTTT. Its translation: CASRRTSDGEAFF.

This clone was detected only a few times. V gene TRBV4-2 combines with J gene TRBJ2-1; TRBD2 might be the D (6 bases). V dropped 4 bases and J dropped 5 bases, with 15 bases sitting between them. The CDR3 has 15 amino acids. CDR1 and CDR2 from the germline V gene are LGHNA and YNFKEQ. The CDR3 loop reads CASSPLKSGDNEQFF. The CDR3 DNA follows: TGTGCCAGCAGCCCTCTAAAGTCGGGAGACAATGAGCAGTTCTTC.

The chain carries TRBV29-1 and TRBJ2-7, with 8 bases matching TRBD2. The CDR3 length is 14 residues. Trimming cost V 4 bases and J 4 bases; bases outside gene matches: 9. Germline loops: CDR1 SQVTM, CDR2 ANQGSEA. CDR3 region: CSVGWAGGAYEQYF. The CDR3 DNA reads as TGCAGCGTTGGCTGGGCGGGAGGCGCTTACGAGCAGTACTTC.

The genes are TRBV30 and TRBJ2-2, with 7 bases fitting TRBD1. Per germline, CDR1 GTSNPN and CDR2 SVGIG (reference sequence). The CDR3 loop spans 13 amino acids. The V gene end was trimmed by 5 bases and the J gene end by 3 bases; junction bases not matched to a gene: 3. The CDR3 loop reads CAWDRADTGELFF. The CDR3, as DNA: TGTGCCTGGGACAGGGCAGACACCGGGGAGCTGTTTTTT.

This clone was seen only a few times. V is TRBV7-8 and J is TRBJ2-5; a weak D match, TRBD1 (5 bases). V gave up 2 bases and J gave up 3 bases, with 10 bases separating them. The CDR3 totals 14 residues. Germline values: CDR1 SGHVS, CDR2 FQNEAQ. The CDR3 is CASSLNSGKETQYF. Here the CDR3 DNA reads TGTGCCAGCAGCTTAAATTCAGGGAAAGAGACCCAGTACTTC.

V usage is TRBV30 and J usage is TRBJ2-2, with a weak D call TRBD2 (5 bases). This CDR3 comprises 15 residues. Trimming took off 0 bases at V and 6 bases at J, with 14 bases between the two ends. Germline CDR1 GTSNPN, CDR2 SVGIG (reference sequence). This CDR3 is CAWSVTVRGSGELFF. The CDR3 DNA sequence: TGTGCCTGGAGTGTAACTGTTCGGGGTTCCGGGGAGCTGTTTTTT.

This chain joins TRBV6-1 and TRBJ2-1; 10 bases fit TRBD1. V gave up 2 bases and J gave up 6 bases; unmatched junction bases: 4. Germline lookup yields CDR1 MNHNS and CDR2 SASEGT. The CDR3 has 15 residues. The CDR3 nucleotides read TGTGCCAGCAGTGAACCGGGACAGGGGCGCAATGAGCAGTTCTTC. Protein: CASSEPGQGRNEQFF.

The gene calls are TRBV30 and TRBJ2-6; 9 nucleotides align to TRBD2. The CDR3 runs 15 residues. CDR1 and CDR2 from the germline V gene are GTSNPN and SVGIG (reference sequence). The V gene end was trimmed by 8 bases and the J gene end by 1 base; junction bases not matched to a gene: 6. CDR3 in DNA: TGTGCCGTAGCGGGAGTTGGTTCTGGGGCCAACGTCCTGACTTTC. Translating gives CAVAGVGSGANVLTF. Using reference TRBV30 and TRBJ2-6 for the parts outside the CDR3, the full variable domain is SQTIHQWPATLVQPVGSPLSLECTVEGTSNPNLYWYRQAAGRGLQLLFYSVGIGQISSEVPQNLSASRPQDRQFILSSKKLLLSDSGFYLCAVAGVGSGANVLTFGAGSRLTVL.

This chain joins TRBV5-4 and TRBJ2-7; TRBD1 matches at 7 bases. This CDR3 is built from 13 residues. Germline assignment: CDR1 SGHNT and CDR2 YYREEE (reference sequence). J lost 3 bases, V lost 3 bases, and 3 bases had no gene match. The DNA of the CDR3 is TGTGCCAGCAGCTCGACAGGGATCTACGAGCAGTACTTC. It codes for CASSSTGIYEQYF.

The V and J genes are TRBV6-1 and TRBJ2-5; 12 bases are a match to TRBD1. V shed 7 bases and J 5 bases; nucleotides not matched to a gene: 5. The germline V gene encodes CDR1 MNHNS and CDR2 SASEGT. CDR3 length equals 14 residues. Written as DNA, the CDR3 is TGTGCCAGCAAATCGGGACAGGGGGCTGAGACCCAGTACTTC. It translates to CASKSGQGAETQYF.

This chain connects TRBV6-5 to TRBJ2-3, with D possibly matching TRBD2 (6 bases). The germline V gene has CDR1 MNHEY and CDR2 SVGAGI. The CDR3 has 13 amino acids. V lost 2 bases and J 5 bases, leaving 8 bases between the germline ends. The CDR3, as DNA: TGTGCCAGCAGTTACGTCGGGGGAGATACGCAGTATTTT. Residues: CASSYVGGDTQYF.

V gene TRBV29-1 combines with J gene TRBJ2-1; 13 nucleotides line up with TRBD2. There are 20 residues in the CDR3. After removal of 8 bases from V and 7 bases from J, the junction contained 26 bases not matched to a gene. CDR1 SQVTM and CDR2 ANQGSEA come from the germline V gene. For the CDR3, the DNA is TGCAGCACAAAGGGAGGCGGGGGACTAGCGGGATCTAGGGTCGAAAATGAGCAGTTCTTC. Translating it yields CSTKGGGGLAGSRVENEQFF.

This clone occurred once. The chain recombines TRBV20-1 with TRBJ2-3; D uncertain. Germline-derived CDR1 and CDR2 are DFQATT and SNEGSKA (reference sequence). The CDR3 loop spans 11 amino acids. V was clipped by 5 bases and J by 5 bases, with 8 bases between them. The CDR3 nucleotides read TGCAGTGCTCAGACGGGAGATACGCAGTATTTT. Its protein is CSAQTGDTQYF.